The 31 T cell receptor beta chains below all came from one sample that was sequenced in a study of identical twins. Using its own MiXCR run on the 5' RACE reads, TCRdb lists one record per CDR3 protein. The sample has a few hundred thousand distinct CDR3 sequences; roughly an eighth are singletons. The same sample was also studied in work on yellow fever vaccine responses in identical twins.

The sequencing sample was made of CD8+ T cells sorted from blood. The receptors originated from a woman under 30 in good health.

In its sample, this clonotype was seen a few times. The chain couples TRBV9 to TRBJ2-1; 9 nucleotides line up with TRBD2. Losses at the gene ends were 0 bases for V and 8 bases for J; bases not matched to a gene: 3. Germline CDR1 is SGDLS and CDR2 is YYNGEE. The CDR3 spans 14 residues. The CDR3 DNA reads as TGTGCCAGCAGCGTAGGGACTAGCGTACATGAGCAGTTCTTC. Residues: CASSVGTSVHEQFF.

This clonotype appeared many times. V is TRBV28 and J is TRBJ2-7, with 7 bases identical to TRBD1. The V segment lost 3 bases and the J segment 6 bases; nucleotides outside the gene matches: 5. The CDR3 contains 13 residues. CDR1 is MDHEN and CDR2 is SYDVKM in the germline V gene. CDR3 sequence: CASSFRAGGEQYV. CDR3 DNA: TGTGCCAGCAGTTTCCGCGCAGGGGGCGAGCAGTACGTC.

This clonotype was counted many times. The chain couples TRBV7-8 to TRBJ2-7; D tentatively fits TRBD1 or TRBD2 (7 bases each). V dropped 7 bases and J dropped 3 bases, with 25 bases sitting between them. The CDR3 runs 17 residues. Germline values: CDR1 SGHVS, CDR2 FQNEAQ. The CDR3 region is CASTRGEDRETVYEQYF. In DNA, the CDR3 is TGTGCCAGCACACGGGGGGAAGACAGGGAAACCGTCTACGAGCAGTACTTC.

This chain uses TRBV28 with TRBJ2-7; either TRBD1 or TRBD2 may fit D (5 bases each). The CDR3 contains 16 residues. The V gene's germline CDR1 is MDHEN and CDR2 SYDVKM. V was shortened by 4 bases and J by 3 bases, with 19 bases between the two germline ends. The CDR3 loop is CASSSEGDGANYEQYF. The CDR3, as DNA: TGTGCCAGCAGTTCCGAAGGCGACGGGGCGAACTACGAGCAGTACTTC.

This clonotype was recorded a few times. The genes are TRBV5-6 and TRBJ2-1, with D perhaps assigned TRBD1 or TRBD2 (5 bases each). CDR1 and CDR2 from the germline V gene are SGHDT and YYEEEE. This CDR3 contains 15 residues. Trimming removed 2 bases from V and 10 bases from J, with 19 bases in between. CDR3 protein: CASSLAGTPPVEQFF. CDR3 sequence (DNA): TGTGCCAGCAGCTTAGCCGGGACCCCACCCGTGGAGCAGTTCTTC.

This CDR3 reads CASSSGQDANTGELFF. CDR3 DNA: TGTGCCAGCAGCTCCGGACAGGATGCGAACACCGGGGAGCTGTTTTTT. This chain joins TRBV7-6 and TRBJ2-2; 7 bases agree with TRBD1. Germline values: CDR1 SGHVS, CDR2 FNYEAQ. The CDR3 loop spans 16 amino acids. V shed 4 bases, J shed 0 bases, and the junction held 5 bases outside the gene matches.

This clonotype was counted only a few times. This chain links TRBV9 with TRBJ2-7; 7 bases line up with TRBD2. CDR3 size: 15 residues. With 0 bases clipped from V and 2 bases from J, the junction kept 5 bases outside the gene matches. Germline V gene lookup returns CDR1 SGDLS and CDR2 YYNGEE. DNA for the CDR3: TGTGCCAGCAGCGTAGAGGCGGGAGCGGCCTACGAGCAGTACTTC. It codes for CASSVEAGAAYEQYF. The full variable domain, its missing parts supplied by reference TRBV9 and TRBJ2-7, is DSGVTQTPKHLITATGQRVTLRCSPRSGDLSVYWYQQSLDQGLQFLIQYYNGEERAKGNILERFSAQQFPDLHSELNLSSLELGDSALYFCASSVEAGAAYEQYFGPGTRLTVT.

The genes are TRBV12-3 or TRBV12-4 and TRBJ2-1, with 7 bases identical to TRBD1. This CDR3 contains 14 residues. The V gene end was trimmed by 6 bases and the J gene end by 7 bases; junction bases not matched to a gene: 9. CDR3 in DNA: TGTGCCAGCAGACCGGACAGGTCGTCAAATGAGCAGTTCTTC. This gives the protein CASRPDRSSNEQFF.

The chain employs TRBV2 and TRBJ2-7, with a tentative D call TRBD2 (6 bases). The CDR3 has 14 amino acids. V lost 7 bases and J 2 bases, leaving 15 bases between the germline ends. Looked up from germline, CDR1 is SNHLY and CDR2 is FYNNEI. The CDR3 loop reads CASTGGAETYEQYF. The CDR3 nucleotides are TGTGCCAGCACCGGGGGAGCGGAGACCTACGAGCAGTACTTC.

This clonotype appeared a few times. V usage is TRBV28 and J usage is TRBJ2-2; TRBD1 aligns across 8 bases. CDR3 length: 14 amino acids. The germline V gene encodes CDR1 MDHEN and CDR2 SYDVKM. The J segment lost 5 bases and the V segment lost 8 bases, leaving 7 bases of the junction unmatched. In DNA, the CDR3 is TGTGCCAGCCGCACAGGGGGAAAGACCGGGGAGCTGTTTTTT. It specifies CASRTGGKTGELFF.

This clonotype was picked up a small number of times. The chain couples TRBV4-1 to TRBJ2-2; D is unclear. In germline, CDR1 is MGHRA, CDR2 YSYEKL. The CDR3 is 16 amino acids. Trimming stripped 1 base from V and 5 bases from J, with 14 bases between. CDR3 in amino acids: CASSQGPAARTGELFF. The CDR3 bases are TGCGCCAGCAGCCAAGGTCCCGCGGCAAGGACCGGGGAGCTGTTTTTT.

This clonotype was observed many times. This chain uses TRBV12-5 with TRBJ1-2; D gene uncertain. The CDR3 is 16 residues long. Trimming took off 1 base at V and 1 base at J, with 13 bases between the two ends. Germline V gives CDR1 LGHNT, CDR2 FRNRAP. Here the CDR3 reads CASGLGSSPDNYGYTF. The CDR3 bases are TGTGCTAGTGGTTTGGGGTCCAGCCCCGATAACTATGGCTACACCTTC.

The chain has TRBV20-1 and TRBJ2-1; D tentatively reads TRBD1 or TRBD2 (6 bases each). The germline V and J ends were trimmed by 1 base and 4 bases, with 17 bases remaining between them. The germline CDR1 and CDR2 sequences are DFQATT and SNEGSKA (reference sequence). This CDR3 spans 16 amino acids. CDR3 region: CSARGRGALGYNEQFF. CDR3 in DNA: TGCAGTGCTAGAGGGAGGGGGGCTTTAGGGTACAATGAGCAGTTCTTC.

The J gene is TRBJ2-3, the V gene TRBV20-1; TRBD2 might be the D (6 bases). The CDR3 loop spans 13 amino acids. Deletions cut 4 bases from V and 2 bases from J, with 10 bases between. The V gene's germline CDR1 is DFQATT and CDR2 SNEGSKA (reference sequence). CDR3 DNA: TGCAGTGCTATAGCGGAACCCACAGATACGCAGTATTTT. The encoded protein is CSAIAEPTDTQYF.

Remarks on this clonotype: A read error may explain this, as a much larger clone is one base away. This chain joins TRBV4-1 and TRBJ2-1; D possibly corresponds to TRBD2 (7 bases). The CDR3 is made up of 15 amino acids. V lost 4 bases to trimming and J lost 7 bases, with 17 bases between them. The germline gives CDR1 MGHRA, CDR2 YSYEKL. The CDR3: CASSPQGGGGNEQFF. The CDR3 region has the DNA TGCGCCAGCAGCCCCCAAGGGGGAGGGGGAAATGAGCAGTTCTTC.

This chain joins TRBV15 and TRBJ2-7; tentative D call: TRBD1 (5 bases). The CDR3 consists of 15 residues. Per germline, CDR1 LNHNV and CDR2 YYDKDF (reference sequence). Trimming took off 2 bases at V and 1 base at J, with 12 bases between the two ends. The CDR3 sequence is CATSRSHTGSYEQYF. The CDR3 region has the DNA TGTGCCACCAGCAGATCTCACACAGGATCCTACGAGCAGTACTTC. Using reference TRBV15 and TRBJ2-7 for the parts outside the CDR3, the full variable domain is DAMVIQNPRYQVTQFGKPVTLSCSQTLNHNVMYWYQQKSSQAPKLLFHYYDKDFNNEADTPDNFQSRRPNTSFCFLDIRSPGLGDTAMYLCATSRSHTGSYEQYFGPGTRLTVT.

The chain combines TRBV10-2 with TRBJ2-3, with 9 bases matching TRBD2. Germline assignment: CDR1 WSHSY and CDR2 SAAADI. The CDR3 is 15 residues long. Unmatched junction bases numbered 7, after V lost 6 bases and J lost 3 bases. The CDR3 loop is CASSQVLAGTDTQYF. The DNA for the CDR3 is TGCGCCAGCAGCCAGGTTCTAGCGGGAACAGATACGCAGTATTTT.

The V gene is TRBV5-1, the J gene TRBJ2-5, with D maybe TRBD1 (5 bases). V gave up 1 base and J gave up 4 bases, with 20 bases separating them. The CDR3 covers 17 residues. Looked up from germline, CDR1 is SGHRS and CDR2 is YFSETQ. CDR3 DNA sequence: TGCGCCAGCAGCTTGCCGGTTGTAAAGGACAAAGGAGAGACCCAGTACTTC. The encoded protein is CASSLPVVKDKGETQYF.

This clonotype was seen at least ten times. The chain couples TRBV12-3 or TRBV12-4 to TRBJ2-3, with TRBD1 as a possible D gene (5 bases). There are 12 residues in the CDR3. Trimming stripped 6 bases from V and 5 bases from J, with 9 bases between. The chain's CDR3 is CASSSQGDTQYF. The CDR3 DNA is TGTGCCAGCAGCTCCCAGGGAGATACGCAGTATTTT.

This clonotype was picked up a small number of times. The chain links TRBV25-1 to TRBJ2-1; 7 nucleotides align to TRBD1. This CDR3 contains 14 residues. Germline lookup yields CDR1 MGHDK and CDR2 SYGVNS. J was trimmed by 9 bases and V by 3 bases; bases with no gene match: 8. The CDR3, as DNA: TGTGCCAGCAGTGAGGTTTCACAGGGGAGTGAGCAGTTCTTC. Translation gives CASSEVSQGSEQFF.

The rearrangement joins TRBV29-1 to TRBJ2-7; TRBD1 agrees at 10 bases. V lost 3 bases and J lost 3; bases outside the gene matches: 2. Germline CDR1 is SQVTM and CDR2 is ANQGSEA. The CDR3 has 13 residues. CDR3 protein: CSVEGQGFYEQYF. As DNA, the CDR3 is TGCAGCGTTGAGGGACAGGGGTTCTACGAGCAGTACTTC.

The sample holds a few counts of this clonotype. V and J are TRBV7-8 and TRBJ2-3; TRBD2 agrees at 7 bases. This CDR3 comprises 16 residues. Per the germline V gene, CDR1 is SGHVS and CDR2 is FQNEAQ. The V and J ends lost 5 bases and 6 bases, in that order; junction bases with no gene match: 14. CDR3 region: CASSGWTSVNSDTQYF. CDR3 DNA sequence: TGTGCCAGCAGCGGTTGGACTAGTGTTAATTCCGATACGCAGTATTTT.

This clonotype has more than one count but fewer than ten. The J gene is TRBJ2-7, the V gene TRBV28; 7 bases are a match to TRBD1. Germline V lookup: CDR1 MDHEN, CDR2 SYDVKM. The V segment lost 3 bases and the J segment 1 base; nucleotides outside the gene matches: 6. There are 15 residues in the CDR3. CDR3 nucleotides: TGTGCCAGCAGTTTCGAGGGGGCGCGATCCTACGAGCAGTACGTC. Translation: CASSFEGARSYEQYV.

This clonotype has just a few counts. The V gene is TRBV11-1, the J gene TRBJ2-3; D may match TRBD1 or TRBD2 (6 bases each). The V and J ends lost 1 base and 6 bases respectively, with 17 bases between them. This CDR3 contains 16 residues. CDR1 and CDR2 from the germline V gene are SGHAT and FQDESV (reference sequence). In DNA, the CDR3 is TGTGCCAGCAGCTTAGTCCCGGGGGCCTGGTTGGATACGCAGTATTTT. Residues: CASSLVPGAWLDTQYF.

The chain joins TRBV6-1 to TRBJ2-1, with D possibly called TRBD1 or TRBD2 (5 bases each). The CDR3 has 15 residues. Between the trimmed V and J ends, which lost 7 bases and 4 bases, there was a span of 17 bases. Germline CDR1 is MNHNS and CDR2 is SASEGT. The CDR3 spells CASTNGASVYNEQFF. In DNA form, the CDR3 reads TGTGCCAGCACCAACGGGGCATCAGTTTACAATGAGCAGTTCTTC.

This chain connects TRBV7-6 to TRBJ2-1; 7 positions agree with TRBD2. Per the germline V gene, CDR1 is SGHVS and CDR2 is FNYEAQ. The junction had 8 bases not matched to a gene; V was cut back by 5 bases and J by 4 bases. There are 15 residues in the CDR3. CDR3 sequence: CASSPTSIPYNEQFF. The CDR3 nucleotides read TGTGCCAGCAGCCCGACTAGCATCCCGTACAATGAGCAGTTCTTC.

There are a few counts of this clonotype. CDR3 nucleotide sequence: TGTGCCAGCAGTAGAGAAGGACAGGGTCCAGGGGAGCTGTTTTTT. It is translated as CASSREGQGPGELFF. This sequence joins TRBV28 and TRBJ2-2, with 8 positions matching TRBD1. The junction had 10 bases not matched to a gene; V was cut back by 5 bases and J by 8 bases. The germline CDR1 and CDR2 sequences are MDHEN and SYDVKM. The CDR3 extends over 15 amino acids.

This clonotype showed up many times. The chain uses TRBV7-6 and TRBJ2-1, with D maybe TRBD1 (5 bases). Trimming cost V 1 base and J 9 bases, with 13 bases left between them. The CDR3 totals 14 residues. Looked up from germline, CDR1 is SGHVS and CDR2 is FNYEAQ. The CDR3 protein is CASSLGQGSTEQFF. In DNA, the CDR3 is TGTGCCAGCAGCTTAGGTCAGGGTAGCACTGAGCAGTTCTTC.

The chain joins TRBV7-9 to TRBJ2-7, with D maybe TRBD1 (6 bases). The CDR3 is made up of 13 amino acids. Trimming shortened V by 1 base and J by 6 bases, and 10 bases separated the two germline ends. Germline V lookup: CDR1 SEHNR, CDR2 FQNEAQ (reference sequence). In DNA form, the CDR3 reads TGTGCCAGCAGCTTAGACAGGGTAGGCGAGCAGTACGTC. This encodes CASSLDRVGEQYV.

This chain links TRBV4-1 with TRBJ2-1, with 10 bases identical to TRBD2. The CDR3 is made up of 16 amino acids. Germline V gene sequence: CDR1 MGHRA, CDR2 YSYEKL. Trimming removed 3 bases from V and 9 bases from J; junction bases left unmatched: 11. DNA for the CDR3: TGCGCCAGCAGCCAGGCACGGACTAGCGGACTTGGTGAGCAGTTCTTC. Protein product: CASSQARTSGLGEQFF.

The chain is built from TRBV12-3 or TRBV12-4 and TRBJ2-1, with 7 nucleotides matching TRBD2. This CDR3 has 15 residues. Trimming cost V 5 bases and J 0 bases; bases outside gene matches: 4. CDR3 nucleotide sequence: TGTGCCAGCAGTCCACCGGGGGGCTCCTACAATGAGCAGTTCTTC. The encoded protein is CASSPPGGSYNEQFF.